A selection of T cell receptor beta chains follows, all from one sample in a study of vaccination and CD4 T cells after COVID-19. Each CDR3 protein gets one entry after TCRdb re-called the PCR reads with MiXCR. Of about 22,000 distinct CDR3 sequences in the sample, 32% are singletons; the top ten hold about an eighth. Antigens for these TCRs are unknown. Sequenced here: CD4+ T cells from blood, cultured in vitro, sampled about 7 months after SARS-CoV-2 vaccination. The receptors were sampled from a human donor who had recovered from COVID-19. Both conserved end residues are part of each CDR3. D genes are given only for firm matches. Clone size is not always given. Where it is, it says once, few, many or a class for expanded clones.

CDR3 length: 14; J gene: TRBJ1-6; V gene: TRBV6-1; D gene: TRBD1; clone size: -; CDR3 protein: CASSHGTGNSPLHF; CDR3 DNA: TGTGCCAGCAGCCACGGGACAGGGAATTCACCCCTCCACTTT
CDR3 length: 15; J gene: TRBJ1-2; V gene: TRBV2; D gene: -; clone size: -; CDR3 protein: CASRADPRLDYGYTF; CDR3 DNA: TGTGCCAGCAGGGCAGACCCTAGACTGGACTATGGCTACACCTTC
CDR3 length: 14; J gene: TRBJ2-7; V gene: TRBV27; D gene: -; clone size: few; CDR3 protein: CASSTLRDPYEQYF; CDR3 DNA: TGTGCCAGCAGTACACTCCGGGACCCCTACGAGCAGTACTTC
CDR3 length: 13; J gene: TRBJ2-7; V gene: TRBV7-8; D gene: -; clone size: few; CDR3 protein: CASSWGRNGEQYF; CDR3 DNA: TGTGCCAGCAGCTGGGGGAGGAATGGGGAGCAGTACTTC
CDR3 length: 16; J gene: TRBJ2-7; V gene: TRBV12-3/TRBV12-4; D gene: TRBD2; clone size: -; CDR3 protein: CASSPTLTSAPYEQYF; CDR3 DNA: TGTGCCAGCAGCCCGACCCTCACTAGCGCACCCTACGAGCAGTACTTC
CDR3 length: 20; J gene: TRBJ1-1; V gene: TRBV7-8; D gene: TRBD1; clone size: -; CDR3 protein: CASSLRPRWGQGGVDTEAFF; CDR3 DNA: TGTGCCAGCAGCTTAAGGCCCCGGTGGGGACAGGGAGGTGTAGACACTGAAGCTTTCTTT
CDR3 length: 14; J gene: TRBJ2-5; V gene: TRBV20-1; D gene: -; clone size: -; CDR3 protein: CSAGTQARQETQYF; CDR3 DNA: TGCAGTGCTGGAACACAGGCCCGACAAGAGACCCAGTACTTC
CDR3 length: 13; J gene: TRBJ2-5; V gene: TRBV25-1; D gene: -; clone size: -; CDR3 protein: CASSESGEETQYF; CDR3 DNA: TGTGCCAGCAGTGAATCCGGGGAAGAGACCCAGTACTTC
CDR3 length: 13; J gene: TRBJ2-5; V gene: TRBV10-3; D gene: -; clone size: few; CDR3 protein: CAIMSGPQETQYF; CDR3 DNA: TGTGCCATCATGAGCGGACCCCAAGAGACCCAGTACTTC
CDR3 length: 15; J gene: TRBJ2-5; V gene: TRBV4-2; D gene: -; clone size: few; CDR3 protein: CASSQDGGLGETQYF; CDR3 DNA: TGTGCCAGCAGCCAAGATGGAGGACTGGGGGAGACCCAGTACTTC
CDR3 length: 15; J gene: TRBJ1-6; V gene: TRBV6-5; D gene: TRBD1; clone size: few; CDR3 protein: CASSYSQGAYSPLHF; CDR3 DNA: TGTGCCAGCAGTTACTCTCAGGGGGCTTATTCACCCCTCCACTTT
CDR3 length: 13; J gene: TRBJ1-2; V gene: TRBV20-1; D gene: -; clone size: medium-sized; CDR3 protein: CSAPLAKYYGYTF; CDR3 DNA: TGCAGTGCCCCCTTAGCTAAGTACTATGGCTACACCTTC
CDR3 length: 12; J gene: TRBJ2-2; V gene: TRBV7-2; D gene: -; clone size: -; CDR3 protein: CASSRSTGELFF; CDR3 DNA: TGTGCCAGCAGTCGAAGCACCGGGGAGCTGTTTTTT
CDR3 length: 17; J gene: TRBJ2-3; V gene: TRBV6-2/TRBV6-3; D gene: -; clone size: -; CDR3 protein: CASSYDLLGHRTDTQYF; CDR3 DNA: TGTGCCAGCAGTTACGATTTGTTGGGACACCGCACAGATACGCAGTATTTT
CDR3 length: 15; J gene: TRBJ1-5; V gene: TRBV30; D gene: TRBD1; clone size: -; CDR3 protein: CAWSLPGQGSEPQHF; CDR3 DNA: TGTGCCTGGAGCCTACCGGGACAGGGGAGTGAGCCCCAGCATTTT
CDR3 length: 17; J gene: TRBJ2-6; V gene: TRBV19; D gene: -; clone size: -; CDR3 protein: CASSIAGAFSGANVLTF; CDR3 DNA: TGTGCCAGTAGTATAGCCGGGGCCTTCTCTGGGGCCAACGTCCTGACTTTC
CDR3 length: 16; J gene: TRBJ2-3; V gene: TRBV24-1; D gene: TRBD1; clone size: -; CDR3 protein: CATSDIRDRESDTQYF; CDR3 DNA: TGTGCCACCAGTGACATCCGGGACAGGGAGTCAGATACGCAGTATTTT
CDR3 length: 15; J gene: TRBJ2-7; V gene: TRBV6-5; D gene: -; clone size: few; CDR3 protein: CASSYDPIAGYEQYF; CDR3 DNA: TGTGCCAGCAGTTACGATCCAATCGCAGGCTACGAGCAGTACTTC
CDR3 length: 13; J gene: TRBJ2-7; V gene: TRBV2; D gene: -; clone size: -; CDR3 protein: CASTRDNSREQYF; CDR3 DNA: TGTGCCAGCACCAGGGATAACTCTCGCGAGCAGTACTTC
CDR3 length: 16; J gene: TRBJ2-3; V gene: TRBV7-9; D gene: -; clone size: few; CDR3 protein: CASSPRSGQRADTQYF; CDR3 DNA: TGTGCCAGCAGCCCGCGGTCGGGACAGCGGGCAGATACGCAGTATTTT
CDR3 length: 16; J gene: TRBJ2-3; V gene: TRBV7-6; D gene: TRBD2; clone size: -; CDR3 protein: CASSRALAGATDTQYF; CDR3 DNA: TGTGCCAGCAGCCGGGCCCTAGCGGGGGCGACAGATACGCAGTATTTT
CDR3 length: 13; J gene: TRBJ2-7; V gene: TRBV4-2; D gene: -; clone size: few; CDR3 protein: CASSQDWMHEQYF; CDR3 DNA: TGTGCCAGCAGCCAAGATTGGATGCACGAGCAGTACTTC
CDR3 length: 17; J gene: TRBJ2-2; V gene: TRBV20-1; D gene: TRBD1; clone size: few; CDR3 protein: CSASHSPGTGGPGELFF; CDR3 DNA: TGCAGTGCTAGCCACTCGCCAGGGACAGGGGGCCCCGGGGAGCTGTTTTTT
CDR3 length: 15; J gene: TRBJ1-5; V gene: TRBV20-1; D gene: -; clone size: medium-sized; CDR3 protein: CSARDSGSGDQPQHF; CDR3 DNA: TGCAGTGCTAGAGATTCAGGGTCGGGGGATCAGCCCCAGCATTTT
CDR3 length: 15; J gene: TRBJ1-5; V gene: TRBV2; D gene: TRBD1; clone size: medium-sized; CDR3 protein: CASSPGTGGNQPQHF; CDR3 DNA: TGTGCCAGCAGCCCCGGGACAGGGGGTAATCAGCCCCAGCATTTT
CDR3 length: 14; J gene: TRBJ1-2; V gene: TRBV7-2; D gene: -; clone size: -; CDR3 protein: CASGLMGAGYGYTF; CDR3 DNA: TGTGCCAGCGGCTTAATGGGGGCTGGCTATGGCTACACCTTC
CDR3 length: 14; J gene: TRBJ2-3; V gene: TRBV20-1; D gene: -; clone size: few; CDR3 protein: CSARGGVGPDTQYF; CDR3 DNA: TGCAGTGCTAGAGGGGGGGTGGGCCCAGATACGCAGTATTTT
CDR3 length: 14; J gene: TRBJ2-3; V gene: TRBV19; D gene: -; clone size: few; CDR3 protein: CASTALEGTDTQYF; CDR3 DNA: TGTGCCAGTACGGCCCTCGAAGGGACAGATACGCAGTATTTT
CDR3 length: 11; J gene: TRBJ1-1; V gene: TRBV20-1; D gene: -; clone size: large; CDR3 protein: CSVRSRGEAFF; CDR3 DNA: TGCAGTGTACGCTCACGAGGTGAAGCTTTCTTT
CDR3 length: 16; J gene: TRBJ2-7; V gene: TRBV6-1; D gene: TRBD2; clone size: few; CDR3 protein: CASSPIISGIAHEQYF; CDR3 DNA: TGTGCCAGCAGTCCCATAATTAGCGGGATAGCTCACGAGCAGTACTTC
CDR3 length: 15; J gene: TRBJ2-7; V gene: TRBV7-2; D gene: TRBD2; clone size: few; CDR3 protein: CATSGTSGSMYEQYF; CDR3 DNA: TGTGCCACCTCCGGGACTAGCGGGAGTATGTACGAGCAGTACTTC
CDR3 length: 16; J gene: TRBJ2-1; V gene: TRBV7-3; D gene: -; clone size: few; CDR3 protein: CASSKLPGHSYNEQFF; CDR3 DNA: TGTGCCAGCAGCAAGCTCCCGGGACATAGCTACAATGAGCAGTTCTTC
CDR3 length: 17; J gene: TRBJ2-7; V gene: TRBV4-3; D gene: -; clone size: -; CDR3 protein: CASSQETASGGPSEQYF; CDR3 DNA: TGCGCCAGCAGCCAAGAAACGGCCTCCGGAGGGCCGTCGGAGCAGTACTTC
CDR3 length: 14; J gene: TRBJ2-3; V gene: TRBV7-9; D gene: -; clone size: few; CDR3 protein: CASSHGAFTDTQYF; CDR3 DNA: TGTGCCAGCAGCCATGGGGCCTTCACAGATACGCAGTATTTT
CDR3 length: 15; J gene: TRBJ2-5; V gene: TRBV18; D gene: TRBD2; clone size: few; CDR3 protein: CASSPLAGLQETQYF; CDR3 DNA: TGTGCCAGCTCACCACTAGCGGGCCTTCAAGAGACCCAGTACTTC
CDR3 length: 15; J gene: TRBJ2-7; V gene: TRBV6-1; D gene: TRBD1; clone size: -; CDR3 protein: CASSRQGRQSYEQYF; CDR3 DNA: TGTGCCAGCAGCCGACAGGGGCGGCAATCCTACGAGCAGTACTTC
CDR3 length: 16; J gene: TRBJ2-7; V gene: TRBV7-9; D gene: -; clone size: -; CDR3 protein: CASSLDGGRRTHEQYF; CDR3 DNA: TGTGCCAGCAGCTTAGATGGGGGGCGCAGGACCCACGAGCAGTACTTC
CDR3 length: 16; J gene: TRBJ1-1; V gene: TRBV2; D gene: -; clone size: -; CDR3 protein: CASSAEQGFLGTEAFF; CDR3 DNA: TGTGCCAGCAGTGCAGAGCAGGGGTTCCTAGGGACTGAAGCTTTCTTT
CDR3 length: 12; J gene: TRBJ1-2; V gene: TRBV2; D gene: -; clone size: -; CDR3 protein: CASSEGSYGYTF; CDR3 DNA: TGTGCCAGCAGTGAAGGGAGCTATGGCTACACCTTC
CDR3 length: 16; J gene: TRBJ2-3; V gene: TRBV6-1; D gene: TRBD2; clone size: -; CDR3 protein: CASSVSGGRSTDTQYF; CDR3 DNA: TGTGCCAGCAGTGTTAGCGGGGGGCGTAGCACAGATACGCAGTATTTT
CDR3 length: 17; J gene: TRBJ2-3; V gene: TRBV6-5; D gene: TRBD1; clone size: -; CDR3 protein: CASSYFRPGQGVDTQYF; CDR3 DNA: TGTGCCAGCAGTTACTTCCGCCCGGGACAGGGGGTGGATACGCAGTATTTT
CDR3 length: 21; J gene: TRBJ2-7; V gene: TRBV6-4; D gene: -; clone size: -; CDR3 protein: CASRSPPGTLYTRGGPYEQYF; CDR3 DNA: TGTGCCAGCAGGAGCCCCCCGGGGACTCTGTATACGAGAGGGGGCCCCTACGAGCAGTACTTC
CDR3 length: 15; J gene: TRBJ1-6; V gene: TRBV27; D gene: TRBD1; clone size: -; CDR3 protein: CASSLLGTGGSPLHF; CDR3 DNA: TGTGCCAGCAGTTTATTGGGTACAGGGGGATCACCCCTCCACTTT
CDR3 length: 14; J gene: TRBJ2-2; V gene: TRBV2; D gene: -; clone size: -; CDR3 protein: CASSNQMNTGELFF; CDR3 DNA: TGTGCCAGCAGTAATCAGATGAACACCGGGGAGCTGTTTTTT
CDR3 length: 13; J gene: TRBJ2-1; V gene: TRBV5-1; D gene: -; clone size: few; CDR3 protein: CASSLRQRVEQFF; CDR3 DNA: TGCGCCAGCAGCTTGCGTCAGCGGGTTGAGCAGTTCTTC
CDR3 length: 13; J gene: TRBJ2-5; V gene: TRBV18; D gene: -; clone size: few; CDR3 protein: CASSPTVQETQYF; CDR3 DNA: TGTGCCAGCTCACCGACGGTTCAAGAGACCCAGTACTTC
CDR3 length: 16; J gene: TRBJ2-3; V gene: TRBV18; D gene: TRBD2; clone size: -; CDR3 protein: CASSPLAGGPQDTQYF; CDR3 DNA: TGTGCCAGCTCACCTCTCGCGGGAGGGCCCCAAGATACGCAGTATTTT
CDR3 length: 17; J gene: TRBJ2-7; V gene: TRBV27; D gene: -; clone size: few; CDR3 protein: CASSLTGFELGSYEQYF; CDR3 DNA: TGTGCCAGCAGTTTGACGGGATTCGAGCTTGGATCCTACGAGCAGTACTTC
CDR3 length: 18; J gene: TRBJ2-5; V gene: TRBV6-5; D gene: TRBD2; clone size: -; CDR3 protein: CASSYSGAGTRGQETQYF; CDR3 DNA: TGTGCCAGCAGTTACTCAGGGGCCGGGACTAGGGGGCAAGAGACCCAGTACTTC
CDR3 length: 14; J gene: TRBJ1-1; V gene: TRBV15; D gene: -; clone size: medium-sized; CDR3 protein: CATSSSGPNTEAFF; CDR3 DNA: TGTGCCACCAGCAGTTCCGGCCCCAACACTGAAGCTTTCTTT
CDR3 length: 17; J gene: TRBJ2-5; V gene: TRBV20-1; D gene: TRBD2; clone size: few; CDR3 protein: CSARPPPAPLAGGTQYF; CDR3 DNA: TGCAGTGCTAGACCACCCCCCGCCCCTCTAGCGGGGGGGACCCAGTACTTC
CDR3 length: 16; J gene: TRBJ2-7; V gene: TRBV6-5; D gene: -; clone size: -; CDR3 protein: CASSYSALTGSHEQYF; CDR3 DNA: TGTGCCAGCAGTTACTCTGCACTAACAGGGTCCCACGAGCAGTACTTC
CDR3 length: 12; J gene: TRBJ2-7; V gene: TRBV6-1; D gene: -; clone size: -; CDR3 protein: CASSEGINEQYF; CDR3 DNA: TGTGCCAGCAGTGAAGGGATAAACGAGCAGTACTTC
CDR3 length: 11; J gene: TRBJ1-1; V gene: TRBV2; D gene: -; clone size: -; CDR3 protein: CASTIVVEAFF; CDR3 DNA: TGTGCCAGCACCATCGTAGTTGAAGCTTTCTTT
CDR3 length: 14; J gene: TRBJ1-2; V gene: TRBV7-2; D gene: TRBD1; clone size: few; CDR3 protein: CASSSYRGGYGYTF; CDR3 DNA: TGTGCCAGCAGCTCATACAGGGGTGGCTATGGCTACACCTTC